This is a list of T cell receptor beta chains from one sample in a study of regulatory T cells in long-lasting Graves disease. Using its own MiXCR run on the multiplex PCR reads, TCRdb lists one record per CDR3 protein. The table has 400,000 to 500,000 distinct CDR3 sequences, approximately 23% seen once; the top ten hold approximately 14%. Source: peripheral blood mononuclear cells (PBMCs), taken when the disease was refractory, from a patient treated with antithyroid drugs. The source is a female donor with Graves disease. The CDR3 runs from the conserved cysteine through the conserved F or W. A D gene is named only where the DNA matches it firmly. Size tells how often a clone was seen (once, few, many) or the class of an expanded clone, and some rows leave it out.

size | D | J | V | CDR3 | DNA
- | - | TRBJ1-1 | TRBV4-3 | CASSQEGYTEAFF | TGTGCCAGCAGCCAAGAGGGCTACACTGAAGCTTTCTTT
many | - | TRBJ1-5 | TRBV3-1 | CASSPDINQPQHF | TGTGCCAGCAGCCCGGACATAAATCAGCCCCAGCATTTT
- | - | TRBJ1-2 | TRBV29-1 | CSVEGPQGGYTF | TGCAGCGTTGAGGGACCTCAGGGTGGCTACACCTTC
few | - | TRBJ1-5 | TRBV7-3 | CASSLSGEDQPQHF | TGTGCCAGCAGCTTAAGTGGAGAAGACCAGCCCCAGCATTTT
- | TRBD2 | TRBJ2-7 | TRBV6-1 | CASKKLPGTIYEQYF | TGTGCCAGCAAGAAACTCCCCGGGACTATCTACGAGCAGTACTTC
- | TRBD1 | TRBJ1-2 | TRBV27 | CASSPLDRDGYTF | TGTGCCAGCAGTCCCTTGGACAGGGATGGCTACACCTTC
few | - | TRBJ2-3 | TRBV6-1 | CASSGLYSTDTQYF | TGTGCCAGCAGTGGCCTCTATAGCACAGATACGCAGTATTTT
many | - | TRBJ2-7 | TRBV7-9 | CASSDGGLSYEQYF | TGTGCCAGCAGCGACGGGGGGCTCTCCTACGAGCAGTACTTC
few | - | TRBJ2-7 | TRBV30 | CAWRPDRSYEQYF | TGTGCCTGGAGACCCGACAGGTCGTACGAGCAGTACTTC
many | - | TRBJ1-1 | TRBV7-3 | CASSLTRQGMAFF | TGTGCCAGCAGCTTAACGCGGCAGGGGATGGCTTTCTTT
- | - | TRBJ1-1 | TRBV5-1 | CASSFERIEFGTEAFF | TGCGCCAGCAGCTTCGAACGCATAGAGTTCGGGACTGAAGCTTTCTTT
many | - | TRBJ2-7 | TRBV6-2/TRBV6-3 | CASSLARRSSYEQYF | TGTGCCAGCAGTTTGGCTCGGAGATCTTCCTACGAGCAGTACTTC
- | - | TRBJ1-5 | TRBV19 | CASSGSGGGQPQHF | TGTGCCAGTAGCGGATCCGGAGGGGGTCAGCCCCAGCATTTT
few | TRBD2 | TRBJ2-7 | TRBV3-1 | CASSLEAGGPDEQYF | TGTGCCAGCAGCCTAGAAGCGGGAGGGCCCGACGAGCAGTACTTC
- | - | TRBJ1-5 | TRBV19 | CASSSSSGPVPQHF | TGTGCCAGTAGTAGTTCCTCGGGCCCGGTGCCCCAGCATTTT
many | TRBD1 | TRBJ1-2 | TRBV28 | CASTSGQGVGYGYTF | TGTGCCAGCACCTCGGGACAGGGTGTCGGCTATGGCTACACCTTC
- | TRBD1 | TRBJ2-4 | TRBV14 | CASSHGTGKAKNIQYF | TGTGCCAGCAGCCACGGGACAGGGAAGGCCAAAAACATTCAGTACTTC
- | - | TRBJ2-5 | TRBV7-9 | CASRRDPWETQYF | TGTGCCAGCCGGCGGGACCCCTGGGAGACCCAGTACTTC
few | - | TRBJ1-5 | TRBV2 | CASSAGTPGNQPQHF | TGTGCCAGCAGTGCGGGGACACCAGGGAACCAGCCCCAGCATTTT
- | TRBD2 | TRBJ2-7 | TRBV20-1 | CSARGLAASYEQYF | TGCAGTGCCCGGGGACTAGCGGCGTCCTACGAGCAGTACTTC
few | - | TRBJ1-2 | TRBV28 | CASKIGLNYSYTF | TGTGCCAGCAAAATAGGGCTAAACTATAGCTACACCTTC
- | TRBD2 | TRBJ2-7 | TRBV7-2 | CASSSGLAGSPYEQYF | TGTGCCAGCAGCTCGGGACTAGCGGGGAGTCCCTACGAGCAGTACTTC
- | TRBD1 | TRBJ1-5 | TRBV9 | CASSETGLGPQHF | TGTGCCAGCAGCGAGACAGGGTTAGGGCCCCAGCATTTT
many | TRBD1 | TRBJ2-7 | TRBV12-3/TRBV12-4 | CASTFRTGGLEQYF | TGTGCCAGCACCTTCAGGACAGGGGGGCTCGAGCAGTACTTC
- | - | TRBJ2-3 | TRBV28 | CASSFTPTDTQYF | TGTGCCAGCAGTTTCACTCCAACAGATACGCAGTATTTT
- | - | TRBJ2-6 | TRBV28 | CASSFRGAEGANVLTF | TGTGCCAGCAGTTTTCGGGGTGCTGAAGGGGCCAACGTCCTGACTTTC
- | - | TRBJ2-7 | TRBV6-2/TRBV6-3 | CARSIVDTYEQYF | TGTGCCAGATCCATAGTAGATACCTACGAGCAGTACTTC
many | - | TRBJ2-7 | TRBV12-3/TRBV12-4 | CATRAGNEQYF | TGTGCCACGAGGGCAGGAAACGAGCAGTACTTC
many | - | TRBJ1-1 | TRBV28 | CASSFWSGNTEAFF | TGTGCCAGCAGTTTTTGGTCGGGGAACACTGAAGCTTTCTTT
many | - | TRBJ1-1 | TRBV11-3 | CASPRPSGGKAFF | TGTGCCAGCCCTCGCCCCTCGGGGGGAAAAGCTTTCTTT
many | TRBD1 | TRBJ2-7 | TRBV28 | CASSFAGTTDRGYAYF | TGTGCCAGCAGTTTTGCAGGAACGACGGACAGGGGGTACGCGTACTTC
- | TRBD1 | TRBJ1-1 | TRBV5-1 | CASSWDRANTEAFF | TGCGCCAGCAGCTGGGACAGGGCGAACACTGAAGCTTTCTTT
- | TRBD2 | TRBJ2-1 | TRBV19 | CASTVSGLAGVDEQFF | TGTGCCAGTACCGTATCGGGACTAGCGGGAGTGGATGAGCAGTTCTTC
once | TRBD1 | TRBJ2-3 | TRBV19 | CASSIGDRVSDTQCF | TGTGCCAGTAGTATAGGAGACAGGGTCTCAGATACGCAGTGTTTT
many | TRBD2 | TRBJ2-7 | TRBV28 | CASTPTSGWPYEQYF | TGTGCCAGCACCCCTACTAGCGGGTGGCCCTACGAGCAGTACTTC